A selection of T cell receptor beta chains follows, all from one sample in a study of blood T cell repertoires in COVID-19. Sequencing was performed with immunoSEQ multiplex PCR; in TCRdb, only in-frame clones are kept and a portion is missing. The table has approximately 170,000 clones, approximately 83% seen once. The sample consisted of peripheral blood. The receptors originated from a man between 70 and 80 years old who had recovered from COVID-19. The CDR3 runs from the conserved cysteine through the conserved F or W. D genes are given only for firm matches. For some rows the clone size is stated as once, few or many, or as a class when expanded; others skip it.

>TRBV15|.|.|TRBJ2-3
TGTGCCACCAACAGGGGAGGACAGGTCAATACGCAGTATTTT
CATNRGGQVNTQYF
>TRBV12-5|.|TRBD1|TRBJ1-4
TGTGCTAGTGGTTTCCCAACCCGTGGACAGGGGTGGGAAAAACTGTTTTTT
CASGFPTRGQGWEKLFF
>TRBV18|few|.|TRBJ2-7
TGTGCCAGCTCATCTCCACAGGAGTACGAGCAGTACTTC
CASSSPQEYEQYF
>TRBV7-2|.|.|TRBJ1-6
TGTGCCAGCAGCTTAGATGTGATACTGCTTAATTCACCCCTCCACTTT
CASSLDVILLNSPLHF
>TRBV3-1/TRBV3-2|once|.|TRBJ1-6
TGTGCCAGCAGCCAAGATAGGGGGAATTCACCCCTCCACTTT
CASSQDRGNSPLHF
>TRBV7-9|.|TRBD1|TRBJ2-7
TGTGCCAGCAGCCCTGACAGGGTGCCCCTCGAGCAGTACTTC
CASSPDRVPLEQYF
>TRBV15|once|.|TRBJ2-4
TGTGCCACCAGCAGACAGGGGGGACTTGGAAACATTCAGTACTTC
CATSRQGGLGNIQYF
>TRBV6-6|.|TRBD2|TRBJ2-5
TGTGCCAGCAGACCCCTACCGGGACTAGCCCAGACCCAGTACTTC
CASRPLPGLAQTQYF
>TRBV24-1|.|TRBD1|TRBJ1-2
TGTGCCACCAGTGAGGGACAGGGGTATGGCTACACCTTC
CATSEGQGYGYTF
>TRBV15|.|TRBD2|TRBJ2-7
TGTGCCACCAGCAGAGATAGGGGCGGGAGTGAGCAGTACTTC
CATSRDRGGSEQYF